The T cell receptor beta chain under discussion was sequenced for a study of T cell repertoires in ileal Crohn's disease. Study background: Every patient was operated on for stricturing (approximately 60%) or penetrating (39%) complications.

CDR1 is MGHRA, CDR2 YSYEKL, per germline. CDR3 length: 16 amino acids. V lost 2 bases and J lost 3; bases outside the gene matches: 9. Study findings and constraints: Active smokers at surgery had more clonal expansions than non-smokers.

With regard to this clone: Its target is not known.

TCRB immunosequencing input was around 460 nanograms of biopsy DNA per sample. Here immunoSEQ multiplex PCR was the method, and the copy in TCRdb shows in-frame clones only, minus some. In the table there are thousands of clones, 84% of which are singletons. This TCR derives from an adult with Crohn's disease. This rearrangement joins TRBV4-1 to TRBJ1-2, with 7 bases identical to TRBD1. Sequenced sample: ileal tissue. The CDR3 sequence: CASSQLRRGLDYGYTF. CDR3 DNA sequence: TGCGCCAGCAGCCAACTTCGGAGGGGGCTGGACTATGGCTACACCTTC.